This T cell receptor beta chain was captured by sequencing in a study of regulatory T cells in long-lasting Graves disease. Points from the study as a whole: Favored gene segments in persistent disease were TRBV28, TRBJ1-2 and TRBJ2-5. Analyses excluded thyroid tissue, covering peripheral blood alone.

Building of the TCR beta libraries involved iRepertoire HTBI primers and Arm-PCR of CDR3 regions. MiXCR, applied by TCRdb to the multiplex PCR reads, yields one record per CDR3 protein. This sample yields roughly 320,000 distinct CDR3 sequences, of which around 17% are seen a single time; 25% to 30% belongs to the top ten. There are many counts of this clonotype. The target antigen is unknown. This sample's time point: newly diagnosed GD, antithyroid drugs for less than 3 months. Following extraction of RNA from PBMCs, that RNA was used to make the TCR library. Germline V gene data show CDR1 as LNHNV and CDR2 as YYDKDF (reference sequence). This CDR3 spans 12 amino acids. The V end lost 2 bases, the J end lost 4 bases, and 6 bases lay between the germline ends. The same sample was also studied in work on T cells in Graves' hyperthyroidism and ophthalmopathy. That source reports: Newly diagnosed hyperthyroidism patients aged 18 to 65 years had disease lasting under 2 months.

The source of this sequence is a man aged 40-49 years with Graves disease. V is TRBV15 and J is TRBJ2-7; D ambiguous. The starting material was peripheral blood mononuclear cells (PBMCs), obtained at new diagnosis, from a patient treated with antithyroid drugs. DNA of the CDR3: TGTGCCACCAGCAGACCGGGTTACGAGCAGTACTTC. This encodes CATSRPGYEQYF.